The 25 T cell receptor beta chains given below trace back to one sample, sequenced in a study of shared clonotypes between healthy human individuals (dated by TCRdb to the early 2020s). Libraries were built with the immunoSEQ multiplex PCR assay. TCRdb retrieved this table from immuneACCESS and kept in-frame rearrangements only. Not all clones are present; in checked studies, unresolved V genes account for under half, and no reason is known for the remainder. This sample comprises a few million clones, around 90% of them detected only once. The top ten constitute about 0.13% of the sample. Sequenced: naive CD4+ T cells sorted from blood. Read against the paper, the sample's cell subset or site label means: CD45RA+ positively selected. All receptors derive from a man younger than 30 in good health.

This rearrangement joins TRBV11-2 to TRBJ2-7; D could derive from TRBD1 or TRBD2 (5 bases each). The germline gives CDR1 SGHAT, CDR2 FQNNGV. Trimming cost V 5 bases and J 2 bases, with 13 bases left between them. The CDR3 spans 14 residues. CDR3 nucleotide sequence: TGTGCCAGCAGCGCCCGGGGCAGAGCCTACGAGCAGTACTTC. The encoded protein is CASSARGRAYEQYF.

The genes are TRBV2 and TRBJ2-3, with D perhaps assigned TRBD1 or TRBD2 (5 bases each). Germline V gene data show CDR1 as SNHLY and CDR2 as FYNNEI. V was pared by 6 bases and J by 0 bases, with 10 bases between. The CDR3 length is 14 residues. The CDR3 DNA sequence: TGTGCCAGCAGCAGAGGGGTTAGCACAGATACGCAGTATTTT. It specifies CASSRGVSTDTQYF.

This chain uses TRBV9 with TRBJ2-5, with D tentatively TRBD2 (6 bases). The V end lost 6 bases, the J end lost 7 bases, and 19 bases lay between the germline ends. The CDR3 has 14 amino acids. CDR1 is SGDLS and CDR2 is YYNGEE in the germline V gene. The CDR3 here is CASNAIPGARTQYF. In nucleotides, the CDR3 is TGTGCCAGCAACGCTATCCCGGGAGCGAGGACCCAGTACTTC.

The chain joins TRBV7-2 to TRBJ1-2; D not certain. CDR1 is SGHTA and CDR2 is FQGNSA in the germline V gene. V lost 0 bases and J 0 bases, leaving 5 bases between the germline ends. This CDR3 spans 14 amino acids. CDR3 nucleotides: TGTGCCAGCAGCTTAGCAGGGACTAACTATGGCTACACCTTC. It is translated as CASSLAGTNYGYTF.

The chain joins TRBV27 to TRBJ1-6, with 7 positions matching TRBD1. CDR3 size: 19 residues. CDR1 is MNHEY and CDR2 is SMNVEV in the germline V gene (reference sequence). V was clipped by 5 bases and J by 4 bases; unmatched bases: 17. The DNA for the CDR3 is TGTGCCAGCAGTACGCAGCCTCCAGGGGGATCCCTATATAATTCACCCCTCCACTTT. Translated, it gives CASSTQPPGGSLYNSPLHF.

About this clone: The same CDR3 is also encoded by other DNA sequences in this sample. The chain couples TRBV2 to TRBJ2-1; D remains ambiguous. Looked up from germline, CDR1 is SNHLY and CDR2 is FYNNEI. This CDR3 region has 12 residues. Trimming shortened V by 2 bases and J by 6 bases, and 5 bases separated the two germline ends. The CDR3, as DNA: TGTGCCAGCAGTGAATCGGGCAATGAGCAGTTCTTC. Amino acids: CASSESGNEQFF.

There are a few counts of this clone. CDR3 region: CAWTPQPNQPQHF. The CDR3 DNA sequence: TGTGCCTGGACTCCACAGCCCAATCAGCCCCAGCATTTT. The chain joins TRBV30 to TRBJ1-5; D unresolved. The CDR3 contains 13 residues. Germline-derived CDR1 and CDR2 are GTSNPN and SVGIG (reference sequence). Trimming took off 4 bases at V and 3 bases at J, with 10 bases between the two ends.

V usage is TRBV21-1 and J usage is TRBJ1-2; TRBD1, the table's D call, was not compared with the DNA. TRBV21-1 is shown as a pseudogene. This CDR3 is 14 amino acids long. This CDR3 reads CASSNRDRGGGYTF. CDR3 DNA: TGTGCCAGCAGCAACCGGGACAGGGGAGGTGGCTACACCTTC.

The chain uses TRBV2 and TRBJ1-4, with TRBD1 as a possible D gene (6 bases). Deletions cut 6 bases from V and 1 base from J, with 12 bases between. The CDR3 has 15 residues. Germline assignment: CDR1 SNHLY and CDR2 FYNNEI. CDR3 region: CASSLTGLTNEKLFF. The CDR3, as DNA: TGTGCCAGCAGCTTAACAGGGTTAACTAATGAAAAACTGTTTTTT.

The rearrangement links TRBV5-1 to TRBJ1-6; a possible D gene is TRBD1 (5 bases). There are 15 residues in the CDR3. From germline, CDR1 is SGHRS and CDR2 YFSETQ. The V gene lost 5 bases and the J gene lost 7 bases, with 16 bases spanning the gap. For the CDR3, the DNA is TGCGCCAGCAGTCGAGGGACTGGTGAGAATTCACCCCTCCACTTT. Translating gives CASSRGTGENSPLHF.

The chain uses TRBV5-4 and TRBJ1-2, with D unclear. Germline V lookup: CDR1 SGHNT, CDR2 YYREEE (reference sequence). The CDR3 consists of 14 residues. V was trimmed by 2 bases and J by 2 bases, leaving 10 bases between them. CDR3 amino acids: CASSFRDSNYGYTF. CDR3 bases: TGTGCCAGCAGCTTCCGGGATTCCAACTATGGCTACACCTTC.

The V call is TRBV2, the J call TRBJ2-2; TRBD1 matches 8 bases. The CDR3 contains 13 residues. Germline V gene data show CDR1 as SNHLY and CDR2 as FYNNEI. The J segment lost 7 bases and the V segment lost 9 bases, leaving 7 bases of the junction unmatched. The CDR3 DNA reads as TGTGCCAGTGACGGACAGGGAGGCGGGGAGCTGTTTTTT. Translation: CASDGQGGGELFF.

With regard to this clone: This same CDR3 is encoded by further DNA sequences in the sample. DNA of the CDR3: TGTGCCAGCAGCTTAGGACTAGCGGGTTACGAGCAGTACTTC. As protein: CASSLGLAGYEQYF. This rearrangement joins TRBV11-2 to TRBJ2-7; 10 nucleotides match TRBD2. V lost 1 base and J lost 4; bases outside the gene matches: 1. The CDR3 sequence is 14 residues long. Germline values: CDR1 SGHAT, CDR2 FQNNGV. Filled out from reference TRBV11-2 and TRBJ2-7, the complete variable domain reads EAGVAQSPRYKIIEKRQSVAFWCNPISGHATLYWYQQILGQGPKLLIQFQNNGVVDDSQLPKDRFSAERLKGVDSTLKIQPAKLEDSAVYLCASSLGLAGYEQYFGPGTRLTVT.

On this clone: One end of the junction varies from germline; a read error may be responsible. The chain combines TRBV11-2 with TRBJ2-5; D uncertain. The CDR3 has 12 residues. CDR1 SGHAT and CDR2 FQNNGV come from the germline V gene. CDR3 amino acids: CAGSLGPWAQYF. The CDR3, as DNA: TGTGCCGGCAGCTTAGGGCCTTGGGCCCAGTACTTC.

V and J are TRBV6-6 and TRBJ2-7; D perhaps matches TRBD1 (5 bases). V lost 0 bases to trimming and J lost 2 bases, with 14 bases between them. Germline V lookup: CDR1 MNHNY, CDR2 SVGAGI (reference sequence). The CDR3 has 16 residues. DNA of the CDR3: TGTGCCAGCAGTTACTCTAAAGGACAAACGACCTACGAGCAGTACTTC. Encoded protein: CASSYSKGQTTYEQYF.

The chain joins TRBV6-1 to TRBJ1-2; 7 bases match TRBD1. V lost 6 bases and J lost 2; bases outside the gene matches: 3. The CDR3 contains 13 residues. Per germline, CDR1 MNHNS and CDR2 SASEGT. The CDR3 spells CASSLDRNYGYTF. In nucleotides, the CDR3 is TGTGCCAGCAGCCTGGACAGGAACTATGGCTACACCTTC.

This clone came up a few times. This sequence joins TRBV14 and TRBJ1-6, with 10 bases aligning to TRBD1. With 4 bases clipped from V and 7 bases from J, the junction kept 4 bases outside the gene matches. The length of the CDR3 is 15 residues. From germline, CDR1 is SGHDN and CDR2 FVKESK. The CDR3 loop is CASSRWTGGNSPLHF. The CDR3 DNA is TGTGCCAGCAGCCGATGGACAGGGGGGAATTCACCCCTCCACTTT.

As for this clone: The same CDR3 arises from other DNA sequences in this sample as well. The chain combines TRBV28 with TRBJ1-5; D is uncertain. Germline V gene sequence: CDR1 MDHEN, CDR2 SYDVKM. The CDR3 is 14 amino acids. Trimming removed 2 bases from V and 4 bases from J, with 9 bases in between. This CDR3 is CASSLEGGNQPQHF. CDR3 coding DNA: TGTGCCAGCAGTTTAGAGGGAGGAAATCAGCCCCAGCATTTT.

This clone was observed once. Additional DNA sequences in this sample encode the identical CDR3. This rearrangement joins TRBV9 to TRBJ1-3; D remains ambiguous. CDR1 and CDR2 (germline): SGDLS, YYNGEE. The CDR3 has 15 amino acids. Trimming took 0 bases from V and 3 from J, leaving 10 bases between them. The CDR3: CASSVDGGFGNTIYF. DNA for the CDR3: TGTGCCAGCAGCGTAGATGGAGGGTTTGGAAACACCATATATTTT. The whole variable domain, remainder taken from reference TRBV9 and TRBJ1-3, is DSGVTQTPKHLITATGQRVTLRCSPRSGDLSVYWYQQSLDQGLQFLIQYYNGEERAKGNILERFSAQQFPDLHSELNLSSLELGDSALYFCASSVDGGFGNTIYFGEGSWLTVV.

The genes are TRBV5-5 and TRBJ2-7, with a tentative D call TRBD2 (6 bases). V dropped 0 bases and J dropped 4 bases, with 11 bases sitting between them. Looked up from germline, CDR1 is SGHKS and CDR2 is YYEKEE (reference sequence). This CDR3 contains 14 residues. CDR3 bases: TGTGCCAGCAGCTTGGGACGGGAGCGGTACGAGCAGTACTTC. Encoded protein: CASSLGRERYEQYF.

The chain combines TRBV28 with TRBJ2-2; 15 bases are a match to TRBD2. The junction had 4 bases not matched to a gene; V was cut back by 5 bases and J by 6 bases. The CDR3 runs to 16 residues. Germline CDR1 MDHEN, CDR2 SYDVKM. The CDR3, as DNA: TGTGCCAGCAGTCCGGGACTAGCGGGGGGCGCCGGGGAGCTGTTTTTT. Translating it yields CASSPGLAGGAGELFF.

CDR3 nucleotides: TGCGCCAGCAGCCGTGACGGACAGGGTAATCAGCCCCAGCATTTT. It codes for CASSRDGQGNQPQHF. This chain joins TRBV5-1 and TRBJ1-5; TRBD1 aligns across 8 bases. The CDR3 contains 15 residues. Trimming removed 4 bases from V and 4 bases from J; junction bases left unmatched: 7. From germline, CDR1 is SGHRS and CDR2 YFSETQ.

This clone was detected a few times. CDR3 protein: CASSESGYSPLHF. The CDR3 nucleotides read TGCGCCAGCAGTGAGTCCGGCTATTCACCCCTCCACTTT. The J gene is TRBJ1-6, the V gene TRBV10-1; no definite D call. The CDR3 consists of 13 residues. Germline V CDR1 and CDR2: WNHNN, SYGVQD (reference sequence). With 0 bases removed from V and 8 bases from J, the gap between germline ends came to 5 bases.

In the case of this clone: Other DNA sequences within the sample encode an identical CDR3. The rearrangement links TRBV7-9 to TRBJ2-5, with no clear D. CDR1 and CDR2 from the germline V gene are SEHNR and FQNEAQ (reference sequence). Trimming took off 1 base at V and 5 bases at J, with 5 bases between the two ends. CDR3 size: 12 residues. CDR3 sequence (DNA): TGTGCCAGCAGCTTAGAGTCGGAGACCCAGTACTTC. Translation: CASSLESETQYF.

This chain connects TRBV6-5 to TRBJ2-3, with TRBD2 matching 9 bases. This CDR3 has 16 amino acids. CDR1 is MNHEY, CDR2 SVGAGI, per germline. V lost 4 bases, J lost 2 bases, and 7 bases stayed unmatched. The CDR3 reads CASSSTLAGVTDTQYF. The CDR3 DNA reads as TGTGCCAGCAGTTCGACGTTAGCGGGAGTCACAGATACGCAGTATTTT.